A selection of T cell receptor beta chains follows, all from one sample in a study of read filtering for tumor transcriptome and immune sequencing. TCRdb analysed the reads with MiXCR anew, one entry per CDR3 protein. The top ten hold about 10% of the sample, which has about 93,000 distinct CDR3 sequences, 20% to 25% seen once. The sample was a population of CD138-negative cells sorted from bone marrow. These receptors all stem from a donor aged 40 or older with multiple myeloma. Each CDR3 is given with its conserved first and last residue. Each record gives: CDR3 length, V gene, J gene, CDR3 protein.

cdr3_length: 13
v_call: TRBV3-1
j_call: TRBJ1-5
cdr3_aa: CASSQGGGQPQHF

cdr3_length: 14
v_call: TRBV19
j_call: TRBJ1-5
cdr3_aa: CASRLGGMGQPQHF

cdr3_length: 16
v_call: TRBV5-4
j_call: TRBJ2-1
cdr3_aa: CASSLALLAGTNEQFF

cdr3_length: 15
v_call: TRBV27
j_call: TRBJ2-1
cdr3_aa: CASSPFSGGGPEQFF

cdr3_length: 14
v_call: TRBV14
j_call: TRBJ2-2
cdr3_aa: CASSQGVNTGELFF

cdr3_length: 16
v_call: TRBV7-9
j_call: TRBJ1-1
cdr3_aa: CASSPSVVIFDTEAFF

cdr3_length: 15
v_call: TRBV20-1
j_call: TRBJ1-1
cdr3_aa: CSALQGWPGTTEAFF

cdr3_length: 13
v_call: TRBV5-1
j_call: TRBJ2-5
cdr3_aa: CASSGGNQETQYF

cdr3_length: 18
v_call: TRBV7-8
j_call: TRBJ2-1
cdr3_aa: CASSLGTSGGASYNEQFF

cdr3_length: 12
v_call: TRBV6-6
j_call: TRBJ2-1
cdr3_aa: CASSYTDYEQFF

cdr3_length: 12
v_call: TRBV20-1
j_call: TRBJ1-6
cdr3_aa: CSAHFRNSPLHF